This T cell receptor (beta chain) derives from a study of beta chain features in type 1 diabetes. Study-wide background: No patient-donor differences in age, gender, total cells or subset yield.

Of the isolated RNA, all was reverse transcribed, and so the sequenced material was expressed TCRB transcripts. The data were produced by immunoSEQ multiplex PCR, yet TCRdb's version contains in-frame clones alone and is incomplete. Here the sample spans approximately 110,000 clones, approximately 39% being singletons. Notes on the study in general: Type 1 diabetes patients had TCRB CDR3s that were shorter (moderately but significantly so) in all four CD4+ subsets.

One heparinised blood draw averaging around 120 mL was given by each donor. Via the markers CD45RO/CCR7/CD25/CD127/CD95/CD27, stem cell-like memory, regulatory, central memory and naive CD4+ cells were sorted. This clone has more than one count but fewer than ten. Its matching antigen is unknown. Trimming cost V 2 bases and J 0 bases; bases outside gene matches: 1. CDR1 is GTSNPN, CDR2 SVGIG, per germline (reference sequence). The CDR3 covers 14 residues. The chain employs TRBV30 and TRBJ2-1, with 7 bases that match TRBD2. This clonotype originated in a woman aged 18-30 years in good health. The sequencing sample was made of stem cell memory CD4+ T cells from blood. The DNA of the CDR3 is TGTGCCTGGAGTAGCGGGGTCTCCTACAATGAGCAGTTCTTC. This translates into CAWSSGVSYNEQFF.